This T cell receptor beta chain emerged from a study of blood T cell repertoires in COVID-19 (dated by TCRdb to 2019 to 2021). Concerning the study at large: The collaborator samples originated in the United States, Italy and Spain and spanned the acute and convalescent phases of COVID-19. The prospective study material was composed of cDNA or gDNA derived from T cells, B-cell-depleted T cells, or PBMCs. Deeply sampled blood TCRbeta repertoires from subjects exposed to, actively infected with, or recovered from COVID-19 were included in the dataset. A freely available public database, intended as a resource for researchers studying the immune response to SARS-CoV-2, is where the repertoires were released. Samples came from the ongoing ImmuneRACE study (first 160 participants) plus 1,254 subjects from 6 global collaborators. Nearly every sample came with metadata listing a de-identified subject ID, COVID-19 status, age in years and sex. Where available, HLA class I and class II types were obtained from metadata supplied by the sample provider rather than from assay-based typing. Study-wide findings and limitations: Clinical and demographic metadata were provided uncurated, with the amount varying by source and participant.

The CDR3 starts with the cysteine, ends with the phenylalanine, and has 16 residues. Only CDR3 DNA remains: 48 bases, in frame from the first base. The immunoSEQ Assay, a bias-controlled multiplex PCR, was used to amplify TCRbeta CDR3 regions from genomic DNA. The published analysis was carried out like this. Within the assay, amplification of reference gene primers was used to estimate how many nucleated cells each sample contained. To quantify the absolute abundance of each unique TCRbeta CDR3 rearrangement, sequence reads were collapsed and filtered. For each sample, productive Simpson clonality was calculated as the square root of Simpson's diversity index over productive rearrangements. TCRdb limited this immuneACCESS table to in-frame rearrangements with V and J called. A share of clones is missing; checked studies link under half to unresolved V genes, and the rest is unexplained. V and J calls and clone size are copied from that table; D and trimming were computed from the DNA. This sample has fewer than 200,000 clones in its table, and 70% to 90% of those were observed once. The ten largest clones capture 7.5% to 10% of the sample.

One collaborating source in Seattle enrolled patients during active infection and followed them longitudinally through the course of disease. Whole blood was collected in K2EDTA tubes by collaborating institutions according to the institutions' own protocols. For TCRbeta analysis, collaborator samples were shipped as frozen whole blood, as isolated PBMCs, or as DNA extracted from either sample type. Comment on this clone: Its antigen target is currently unknown. The sample holds no much larger clone one base away, and base qualities are not on file.

Specimen: peripheral blood. The receptor was isolated from an elderly woman with COVID-19, enrolled during active disease. Rearrangement joined TRBV21-1 to TRBJ1-6. TRBV21-1 is reported as a pseudogene. This receptor carries the CDR3 CAGSNLAGPPISPLHF. The DNA is as follows: TGTGCCGGCAGCAACCTAGCGGGACCCCCCATTTCACCCCTCCACTTT.